These T cell receptor beta chains were read from a single sample in a study of blood T cell repertoires in COVID-19. Profiled with immunoSEQ multiplex PCR; TCRdb holds only in-frame clones, not every one. The sample lists 200,000 to 300,000 clones, 80% to 90% seen once, with around 4% in the top ten. The sequenced sample consisted of peripheral blood. Receptors were obtained from a man aged 60 to 69 with acute or convalescent COVID-19. Each CDR3 is given with its conserved first and last residue. D genes are given only for firm matches. Size values are once, few and many counts, or a class for expanded clones, and some rows have none.

j_gene,d_gene,abundance,v_gene,CDR3nt,CDR3aa
TRBJ2-2,NA,NA,TRBV11-2,TGTGCCAGCAGCTTAGATGCAGGGATGGTTCCCGGGGAGCTGTTTTTT,CASSLDAGMVPGELFF
TRBJ1-6,TRBD1,NA,TRBV7-8,TGTGCCAGCAGCGTGGACAGGGCGAATAATTCACCCCTCCACTTT,CASSVDRANNSPLHF
TRBJ2-7,TRBD2,NA,TRBV14,TGTGCCAGCAGCCGAAAGCGGGAATCCTACGAGCAGTACTTC,CASSRKRESYEQYF
TRBJ2-1,TRBD2,NA,TRBV4-2,TGTGCCAGCAGGGTAGGACTAGCGGGAGGCATCTTCTACAATGAGCAGTTCTTC,CASRVGLAGGIFYNEQFF
TRBJ2-3,NA,NA,TRBV4-3,TGCGCCAGCAGCCAAGAGGGGCTGGATGGCACAGATACGCAGTATTTT,CASSQEGLDGTDTQYF
TRBJ2-1,TRBD1,NA,TRBV11-2,TGTGCCAGCAGCTACCTCCGGGACAGGGGGACTTACAATGAGCAGTTCTTC,CASSYLRDRGTYNEQFF
TRBJ1-1,NA,once,TRBV6-1,TGTGCCAGCAGTGATTGGGGTAGGTGGAGGCCTACTGGGCGCACTGAAGCTTTCTTT,CASSDWGRWRPTGRTEAFF
TRBJ2-7,TRBD1,NA,TRBV7-3,TGTGCCAGCAGCTTAAACACAGGGGGTCTAGGAGAGCAGTACTTC,CASSLNTGGLGEQYF
TRBJ2-1,NA,NA,TRBV7-2,TGTGCCAGCAGTTCAAATCGCCGGGGGGCCGCAGATGAGCAGTTCTTC,CASSSNRRGAADEQFF
TRBJ1-1,TRBD1,NA,TRBV7-6,TGTGCCAGCAGCTTAGTTGGAGGTCAGGGGGCGAGAACTGAAGCTTTCTTT,CASSLVGGQGARTEAFF
TRBJ1-1,TRBD1,once,TRBV3-1/TRBV3-2,TGTGCCAGCAGCCAGCCGGGACAGGGAAGCACTGAAGCTTTCTTT,CASSQPGQGSTEAFF
TRBJ2-7,NA,NA,TRBV2,TGTGCCAGCCTTGGAGGACGCGAGCAGTACTTC,CASLGGREQYF
TRBJ1-4,TRBD1,few,TRBV5-1,TGCGCCAGCAGCTTGGGGGGACAGGGGATTGAAAAACTGTTTTTT,CASSLGGQGIEKLFF
TRBJ1-1,NA,once,TRBV6-5,TGTGCCAGCAGTTTAGGGGGAACGAACACTGAAGCTTTCTTT,CASSLGGTNTEAFF
TRBJ2-5,TRBD2,NA,TRBV19,TGTGGCAGTAGCGCAGCGGGACTAGCCCAGGAGACCCAGTACTTC,CGSSAAGLAQETQYF
TRBJ2-5,NA,few,TRBV7-2,TGTGCCAGCAGCTTATCTTGGCTCCAAGAGACCCAGTACTTC,CASSLSWLQETQYF
TRBJ2-4,TRBD2,once,TRBV7-9,TGTGCCAGCACCAACGGGGGGTTAGCCAAAAACATTCAGTACTTC,CASTNGGLAKNIQYF
TRBJ2-7,TRBD2,NA,TRBV7-9,TGTGCCAGCAGCTCCGGACTAGCGGGACGGGACTACGAGCAGTACTTC,CASSSGLAGRDYEQYF
TRBJ2-1,TRBD1,NA,TRBV7-3,TGTGCCAGCAGTTGGGACAGCATCGGCCGGAGTGAGCAGTTCTTC,CASSWDSIGRSEQFF
TRBJ1-1,NA,NA,TRBV10-2,TGCGCCAGCAGCAAGGGCGGGACTGAAGCTTTCTTT,CASSKGGTEAFF
TRBJ1-1,NA,NA,TRBV30,TGTGCCTGGAGTCACGACAGACTAGCTTTCTTT,CAWSHDRLAFF
TRBJ2-5,TRBD1,once,TRBV5-4,TGTGCCAGCAGCTTACAGGGGGTTCAGACCCAGTACTTC,CASSLQGVQTQYF
TRBJ2-2,TRBD1,NA,TRBV4-1,TGCGCCAGCAGCCAAGATTCGGCAGGGGGCTTTCCCGGGGAGCTGTTTTTT,CASSQDSAGGFPGELFF
TRBJ1-2,TRBD1,NA,TRBV11-2,TGTGCCAGCAGCTTAGGGACAGGGGGTTGGAGCTATGGCTACACCTTC,CASSLGTGGWSYGYTF
TRBJ1-5,NA,few,TRBV7-8,TGTGCCAGCACTCCCGGTGGGGGGGAGGGCAATCAGCCCCAGCATTTT,CASTPGGGEGNQPQHF
TRBJ1-2,TRBD1,NA,TRBV5-8,TGTGCCAGCAGTAGGGGGCAGGGCTATGGCTACACCTTC,CASSRGQGYGYTF
TRBJ1-2,TRBD1,NA,TRBV7-3,TGTGCCAGCAGCCCGTCCGTGGGGACAGGGAATGGCTACACCTTC,CASSPSVGTGNGYTF
TRBJ2-3,TRBD1,NA,TRBV28,TGTGCCAGCAAGAGGGGGCTCGGTGGGCAGTATTTT,CASKRGLGGQYF
TRBJ2-1,TRBD1,NA,TRBV18,TGTGCCAGCTCACCGGGACAGGGGAGGGACAATGAGCAGTTCTTC,CASSPGQGRDNEQFF
TRBJ1-2,NA,few,TRBV23-1,TGCGCCAGCAGCTGGGGTCAGGGGCCCTCCTATGGCTACACCTTC,CASSWGQGPSYGYTF
TRBJ2-7,TRBD1,few,TRBV6-5,TGTGCCAGCAGTCAACCCGGACAGGGCCCCTACGAGCAGTACTTC,CASSQPGQGPYEQYF
TRBJ1-5,NA,NA,TRBV7-9,TGTGCCAGCAGCGCGGGTATTCAGCCCCAGCATTTT,CASSAGIQPQHF
TRBJ1-1,TRBD1,NA,TRBV4-2,TGTGCCAGCAGCCCCCGGACAGGATCGAACACTGAAGCTTTCTTT,CASSPRTGSNTEAFF
TRBJ2-5,TRBD1,NA,TRBV9,TGTGCCAGCAGCTTCGGAGGGACAGGGGAGTTGCGGGCCCAGTACTTC,CASSFGGTGELRAQYF
TRBJ1-1,NA,NA,TRBV7-8,TGTGCCAGCAGCTTACGCTTGCGAACTGAAGCTTTCTTT,CASSLRLRTEAFF
TRBJ2-1,NA,NA,TRBV5-1,TGCGCCAGCAGCTTGGCCTGGGGAGGCAATGAGCAGTTCTTC,CASSLAWGGNEQFF
TRBJ2-7,NA,few,TRBV12-3/TRBV12-4,TGTGCCAGCAGTTTAGTCTCCCTAGAGCAGTACTTC,CASSLVSLEQYF
TRBJ2-7,TRBD1,NA,TRBV28,TGTGCCAGCAGACCTCCTGGGACAGGGAAATACGAGCAGTACTTC,CASRPPGTGKYEQYF
TRBJ2-1,TRBD2,NA,TRBV4-2,TGTGCCAGCAGCCAAGAGACTAGCGGACTTTACAATGAGCAGTTCTTC,CASSQETSGLYNEQFF
TRBJ2-1,NA,NA,TRBV30,TGTGCCTGGAGTGTAGGCGGGACTGTCTACAATGAGCAGTTCTTC,CAWSVGGTVYNEQFF
TRBJ1-5,TRBD1,NA,TRBV19,TGTGCCAGTAGTATTACGGGACAGGGCAATCAGCCCCAGCATTTT,CASSITGQGNQPQHF
TRBJ1-3,NA,NA,TRBV6-5,TGTGCCAGCAGTTACTTTGGAGGTGGAAACACCATATATTTT,CASSYFGGGNTIYF
TRBJ2-7,NA,NA,TRBV21-1,TGTGCCAGCAGCAACGCATTGGACAGGCCCTCCTACGAGCAGTACTTC,CASSNALDRPSYEQYF
TRBJ2-7,TRBD2,NA,TRBV5-6,TGTGCCAGCAGCGTGGCCCGACTAGCGGGAGACGAGCAGTACTTC,CASSVARLAGDEQYF
TRBJ2-3,TRBD1,NA,TRBV7-2,TGTGCCAGCAGCGGCCGGACAGGGGGCGCAGATACGCAGTATTTT,CASSGRTGGADTQYF
TRBJ2-5,TRBD1,NA,TRBV5-4,TGTGCCAGCAGCTTGCCACAGGGGAAGGGGGAGACCCAGTACTTC,CASSLPQGKGETQYF
TRBJ1-1,TRBD1,NA,TRBV7-8,TGTGCCAGCAGCCCAGGGGGCGCGGGCACTGAAGCTTTCTTT,CASSPGGAGTEAFF
TRBJ2-5,TRBD2,NA,TRBV14,TGTGCCAGCAGCCAAGGGACTGGACTAGCGGGACAAGAGACCCAGTACTTC,CASSQGTGLAGQETQYF
TRBJ2-2,TRBD2,NA,TRBV2,TGTGCCAGCAGTGAACCTAGCGGGCCGACCACCGGGGAGCTGTTTTTT,CASSEPSGPTTGELFF
TRBJ2-7,NA,NA,TRBV19,TGTGCCAGTAGTGCCTTACAGGGCTCCGAGCAGTACTTC,CASSALQGSEQYF
TRBJ2-7,TRBD1,NA,TRBV11-3,TGTGCCAGCAGCTTAGGAGGTGCAGGGGGAGATGAGCAGTACTTC,CASSLGGAGGDEQYF
TRBJ2-7,NA,NA,TRBV7-2,TGTGCCAGCAGCCTCTCAACAGGGTTGGGGTACGAGCAGTACTTC,CASSLSTGLGYEQYF
TRBJ2-1,TRBD1,NA,TRBV6-5,TGTGCCAGCAAACTTGGGACAGGGCCCAATGAGCAGTTCTTC,CASKLGTGPNEQFF
TRBJ1-6,NA,NA,TRBV28,TGTGCCAGCAGTTTAGGTTACAGGTCAGGATCACCCCTCCACTTT,CASSLGYRSGSPLHF
TRBJ2-2,NA,NA,TRBV27,TGTGCCAGCAGTTTCTGGGCAGGGTCACGAACCGGGGAGCTGTTTTTT,CASSFWAGSRTGELFF
TRBJ2-3,NA,NA,TRBV29-1,TGCAGCGTGGACGACAGAAATATAATCACAGATACGCAGTATTTT,CSVDDRNIITDTQYF
TRBJ2-3,NA,few,TRBV28,TGTGCCAGCAGAAGCCCCGGAGTTACGCAGTATTTT,CASRSPGVTQYF